This T cell receptor beta chain originates from a study of blood T cell repertoires in COVID-19. Study at large: Sites in the United States, Italy and Spain provided acute and convalescent COVID-19 samples. T cells, B-cell-depleted T cells, or PBMCs supplied cDNA or gDNA.

Trimming took off 0 bases at V and 4 bases at J, with 5 bases between the two ends. This CDR3 region has 13 residues. CDR1 is SGHRS, CDR2 YFSETQ, per germline. Authors' processing steps: Counts of nucleated cells, estimated from reference gene primer amplification, were obtained. Sequencing used immunoSEQ multiplex PCR; TCRdb keeps in-frame clones, though not all of them. D and trimming come from the DNA, and the V and J calls and clone size come from that table. The data contain 340,000 or so clones, about 83% of them seen just once; the ten biggest clones take up around 3%. As to this clone: At the DNA level, this CDR3 is encoded by other sequences in the same sample as well.

The gene calls are TRBV5-1 and TRBJ2-1; D gene ambiguous. The sequenced material came from peripheral blood. The TCR was taken from a man aged 25-40 years with active or convalescent COVID-19. CDR3 sequence (DNA): TGCGCCAGCAGCTTGGGTTCATACAATGAGCAGTTCTTC. Encoded protein: CASSLGSYNEQFF.